The source of this T cell receptor (beta chain) is a study of cytomegalovirus exposure and HLA in healthy donors. General study points: Through in vitro validation, three CMV-associated chains were shown to be specific for CMV antigens.

Turning to this clone: Its cognate antigen is unknown.

CDR1 is MNHEY, CDR2 SVGAGI, per germline. This CDR3 is 13 amino acids long. The V segment lost 4 bases and the J segment 3 bases; nucleotides outside the gene matches: 2. Vbeta (60) and Jbeta (13) primers were used in the PCR. Data came from immunoSEQ multiplex PCR; TCRdb stores just in-frame clones and leaves some out. Of roughly 120,000 clones in the sample, roughly 84% are singletons; the top ten hold 2.5% to 3.5%. This receptor was taken from a woman aged 18-29 years in good health and CMV-seropositive. Input material: PBMCs. The rearrangement links TRBV6-5 to TRBJ1-2; 7 nucleotides line up with TRBD1. The CDR3 bases are TGTGCCAGCAGTTCAGGGGGAGACTATGGCTACACCTTC. Its protein is CASSSGGDYGYTF.